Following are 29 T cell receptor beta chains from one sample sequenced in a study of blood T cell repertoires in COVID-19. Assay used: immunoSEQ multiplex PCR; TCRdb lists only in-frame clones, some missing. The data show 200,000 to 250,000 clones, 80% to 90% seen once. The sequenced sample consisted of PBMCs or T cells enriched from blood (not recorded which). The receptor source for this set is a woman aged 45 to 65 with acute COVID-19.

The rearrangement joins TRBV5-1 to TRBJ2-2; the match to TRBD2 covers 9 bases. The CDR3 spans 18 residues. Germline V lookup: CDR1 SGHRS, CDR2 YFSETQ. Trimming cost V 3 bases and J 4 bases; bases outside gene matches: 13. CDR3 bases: TGCGCCAGCAGCTGGGGGGGCCGTAGCGGGAGAGGCACCGGGGAGCTGTTTTTT. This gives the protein CASSWGGRSGRGTGELFF.

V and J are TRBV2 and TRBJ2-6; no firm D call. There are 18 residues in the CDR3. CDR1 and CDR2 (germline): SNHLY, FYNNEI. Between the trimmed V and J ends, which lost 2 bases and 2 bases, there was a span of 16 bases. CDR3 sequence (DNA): TGTGCCAGCAGTGAATTTTCTCTCGGGTTCACTGGGGCCAACGTCCTGACTTTC. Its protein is CASSEFSLGFTGANVLTF.

The CDR3 nucleotides are TGTGCCAGCCCCAGCAGGAGGGGGCATAACACTGAAGCTTTCTTT. It specifies CASPSRRGHNTEAFF. J is TRBJ1-1 and V is TRBV2, with TRBD1 identical over 7 bases. The J segment lost 2 bases and the V segment lost 8 bases, leaving 11 bases of the junction unmatched. CDR3 length: 15 amino acids. The V gene's germline CDR1 is SNHLY and CDR2 FYNNEI.

The CDR3 loop is CASRTGGADEQYF. The CDR3 bases are TGTGCCAGCAGGACAGGGGGCGCCGACGAGCAGTACTTC. This chain links TRBV28 with TRBJ2-7; 10 nucleotides align to TRBD1. J was trimmed by 5 bases and V by 6 bases; bases with no gene match: 4. The CDR3 runs to 13 residues. Germline-derived CDR1 and CDR2 are MDHEN and SYDVKM.

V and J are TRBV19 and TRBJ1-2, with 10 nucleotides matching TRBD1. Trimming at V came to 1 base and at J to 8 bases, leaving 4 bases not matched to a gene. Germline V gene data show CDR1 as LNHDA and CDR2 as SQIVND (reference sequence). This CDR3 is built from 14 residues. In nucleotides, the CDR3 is TGTGCCAGTAGTATAGCGACAGGGGGCCGAGGCTACACCTTC. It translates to CASSIATGGRGYTF.

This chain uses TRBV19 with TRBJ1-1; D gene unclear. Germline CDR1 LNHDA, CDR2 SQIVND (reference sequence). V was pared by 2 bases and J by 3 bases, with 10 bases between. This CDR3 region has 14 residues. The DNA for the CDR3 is TGTGCCAGTAGTATATTCGCTCGGGACACTGAAGCTTTCTTT. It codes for CASSIFARDTEAFF. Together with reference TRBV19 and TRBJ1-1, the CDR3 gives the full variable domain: DGGITQSPKYLFRKEGQNVTLSCEQNLNHDAMYWYRQDPGQGLRLIYYSQIVNDFQKGDIAEGYSVSREKKESFPLTVTSAQKNPTAFYLCASSIFARDTEAFFGQGTRLTVV.

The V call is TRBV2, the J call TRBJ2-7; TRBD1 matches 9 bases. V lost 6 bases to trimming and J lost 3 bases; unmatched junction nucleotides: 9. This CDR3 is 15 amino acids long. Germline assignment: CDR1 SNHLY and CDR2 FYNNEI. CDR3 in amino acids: CASRKTGTGRYEQYF. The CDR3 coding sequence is TGTGCCAGCAGGAAAACCGGGACAGGGCGCTACGAGCAGTACTTC. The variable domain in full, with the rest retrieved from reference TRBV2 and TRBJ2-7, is EPEVTQTPSHQVTQMGQEVILRCVPISNHLYFYWYRQILGQKVEFLVSFYNNEISEKSEIFDDQFSVERPDGSNFTLKIRSTKLEDSAMYFCASRKTGTGRYEQYFGPGTRLTVT.

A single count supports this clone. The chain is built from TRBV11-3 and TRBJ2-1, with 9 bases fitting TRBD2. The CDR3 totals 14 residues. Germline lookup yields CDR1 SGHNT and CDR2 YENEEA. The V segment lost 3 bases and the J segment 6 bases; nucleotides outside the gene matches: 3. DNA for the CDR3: TGTGCCAGCAGCTTTAGCGGGAGTATCAATGAGCAGTTCTTC. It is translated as CASSFSGSINEQFF.

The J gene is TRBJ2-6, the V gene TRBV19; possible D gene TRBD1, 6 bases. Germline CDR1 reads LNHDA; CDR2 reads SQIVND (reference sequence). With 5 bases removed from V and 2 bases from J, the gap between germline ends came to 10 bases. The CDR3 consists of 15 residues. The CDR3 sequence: CASSSAGAGANVLTF. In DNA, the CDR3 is TGTGCCAGTAGTTCCGCAGGGGCTGGGGCCAACGTCCTGACTTTC.

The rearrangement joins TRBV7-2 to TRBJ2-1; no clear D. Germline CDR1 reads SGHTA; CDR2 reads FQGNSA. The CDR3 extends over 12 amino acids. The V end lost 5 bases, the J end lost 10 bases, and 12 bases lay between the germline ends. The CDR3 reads CASSPSRVEQFF. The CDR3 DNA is TGTGCCAGCAGCCCGTCCCGGGTAGAGCAGTTCTTC. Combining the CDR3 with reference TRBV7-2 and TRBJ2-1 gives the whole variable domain GAGVSQSPSNKVTEKGKDVELRCDPISGHTALYWYRQSLGQGLEFLIYFQGNSAPDKSGLPSDRFSAERTGGSVSTLTIQRTQQEDSAVYLCASSPSRVEQFFGPGTRLTVL.

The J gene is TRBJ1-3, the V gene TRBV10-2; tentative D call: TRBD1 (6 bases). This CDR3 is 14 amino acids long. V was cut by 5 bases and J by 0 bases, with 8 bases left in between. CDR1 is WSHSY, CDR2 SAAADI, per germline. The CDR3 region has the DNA TGCGCCAGCAGTCCACAGGGCTCTGGAAACACCATATATTTT. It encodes CASSPQGSGNTIYF.

The CDR3 nucleotides are TGTGCCAGCAGCTTTACGGGAGGGTTCGACGAGCAGTACTTC. Its protein product is CASSFTGGFDEQYF. This chain connects TRBV5-4 to TRBJ2-7, with 8 bases lining up with TRBD2. The V gene's germline CDR1 is SGHNT and CDR2 YYREEE (reference sequence). Trimming took 2 bases from V and 5 from J; bases not matched to a gene: 6. This CDR3 is built from 14 residues.

Here the CDR3 DNA reads TGTGCCTGGAGTGTACTGGGCCCCCCGTCTGACAATGAGCAGTTCTTC. Translating gives CAWSVLGPPSDNEQFF. The V and J genes are TRBV30 and TRBJ2-1; D is uncertain. The CDR3 has 16 residues. Germline CDR1 GTSNPN, CDR2 SVGIG (reference sequence). V lost 0 bases to trimming and J lost 5 bases, with 17 bases between them.

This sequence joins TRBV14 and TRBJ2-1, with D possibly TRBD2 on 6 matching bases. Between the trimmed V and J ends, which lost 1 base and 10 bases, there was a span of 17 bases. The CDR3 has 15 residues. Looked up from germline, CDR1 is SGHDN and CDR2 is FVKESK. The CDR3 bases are TGTGCCAGCAGCCAAGGCGGTTTGGTAGCGGTCGAGCAGTTCTTC. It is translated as CASSQGGLVAVEQFF.

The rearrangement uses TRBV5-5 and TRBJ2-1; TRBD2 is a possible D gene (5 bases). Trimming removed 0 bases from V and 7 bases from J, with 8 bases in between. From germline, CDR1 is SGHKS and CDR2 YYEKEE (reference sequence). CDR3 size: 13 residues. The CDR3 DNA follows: TGTGCCAGCAGCTTGGGGACTTTTAATGAGCAGTTCTTC. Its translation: CASSLGTFNEQFF.

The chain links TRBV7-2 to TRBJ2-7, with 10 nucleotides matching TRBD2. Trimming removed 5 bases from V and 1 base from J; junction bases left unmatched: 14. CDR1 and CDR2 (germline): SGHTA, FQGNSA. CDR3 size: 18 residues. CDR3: CASSPLAGRGIRSYEQYF. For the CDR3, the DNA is TGTGCCAGCAGCCCACTAGCGGGAAGAGGAATTAGGTCCTACGAGCAGTACTTC.

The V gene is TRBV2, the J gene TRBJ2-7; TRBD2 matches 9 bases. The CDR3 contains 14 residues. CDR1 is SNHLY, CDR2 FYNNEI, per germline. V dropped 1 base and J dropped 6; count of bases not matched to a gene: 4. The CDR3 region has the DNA TGTGCCAGCAGTGAAGGGTTAGCGGGAGCCGAGCAGTACTTC. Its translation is CASSEGLAGAEQYF.

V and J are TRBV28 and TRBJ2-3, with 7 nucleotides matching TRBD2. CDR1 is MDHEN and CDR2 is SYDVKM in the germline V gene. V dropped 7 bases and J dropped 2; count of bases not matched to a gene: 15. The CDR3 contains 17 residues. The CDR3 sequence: CASIDPTGGAYTDTQYF. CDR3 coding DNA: TGTGCCAGCATCGATCCCACGGGGGGAGCGTACACAGATACGCAGTATTTT.

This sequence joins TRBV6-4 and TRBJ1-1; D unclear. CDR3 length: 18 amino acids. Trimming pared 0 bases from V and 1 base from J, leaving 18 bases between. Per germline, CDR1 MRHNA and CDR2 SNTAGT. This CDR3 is CASSDSKSGVATNTEAFF. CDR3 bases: TGTGCCAGCAGTGACTCGAAGTCTGGGGTAGCGACGAACACTGAAGCTTTCTTT.

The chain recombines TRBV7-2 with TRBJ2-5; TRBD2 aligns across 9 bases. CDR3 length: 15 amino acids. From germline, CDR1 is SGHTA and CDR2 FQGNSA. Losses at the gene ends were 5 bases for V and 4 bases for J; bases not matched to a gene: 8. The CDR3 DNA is TGTGCCAGCAGCCCCCATGGTAGCGGGAGAGAGACCCAGTACTTC. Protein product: CASSPHGSGRETQYF.

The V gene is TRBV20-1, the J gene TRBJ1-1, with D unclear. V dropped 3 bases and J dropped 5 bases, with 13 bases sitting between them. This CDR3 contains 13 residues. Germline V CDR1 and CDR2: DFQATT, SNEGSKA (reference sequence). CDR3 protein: CSASERWRTEAFF. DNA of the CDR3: TGCAGTGCTAGTGAGAGGTGGAGGACTGAAGCTTTCTTT.

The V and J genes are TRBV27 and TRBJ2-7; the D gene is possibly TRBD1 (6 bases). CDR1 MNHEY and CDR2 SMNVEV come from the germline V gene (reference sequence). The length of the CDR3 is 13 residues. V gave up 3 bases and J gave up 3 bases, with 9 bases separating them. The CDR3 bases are TGTGCCAGCAGTTTCCAGGGGAACTACGAGCAGTACTTC. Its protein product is CASSFQGNYEQYF.

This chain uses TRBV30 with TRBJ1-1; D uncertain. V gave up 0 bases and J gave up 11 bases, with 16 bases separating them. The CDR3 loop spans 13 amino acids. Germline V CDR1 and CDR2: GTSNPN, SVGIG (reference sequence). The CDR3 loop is CAWSVPTSSRAFF. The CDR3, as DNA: TGTGCCTGGAGTGTCCCGACATCGTCTCGGGCTTTCTTT.

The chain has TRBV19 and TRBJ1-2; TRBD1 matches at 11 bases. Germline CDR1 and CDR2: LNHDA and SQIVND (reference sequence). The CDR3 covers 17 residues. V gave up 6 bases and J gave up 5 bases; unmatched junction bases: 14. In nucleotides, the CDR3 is TGTGCCAGTAGCCCTCGCGGGACAGGGGGAAATCTTTATGGCTACACCTTC. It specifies CASSPRGTGGNLYGYTF.

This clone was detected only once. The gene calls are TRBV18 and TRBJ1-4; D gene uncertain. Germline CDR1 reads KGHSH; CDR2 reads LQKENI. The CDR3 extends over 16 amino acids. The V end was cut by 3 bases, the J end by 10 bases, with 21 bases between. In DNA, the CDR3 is TGTGCCAGCTCACCCCCCAGTGGAGGTTACCTCGGAAAACTGTTTTTT. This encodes CASSPPSGGYLGKLFF.

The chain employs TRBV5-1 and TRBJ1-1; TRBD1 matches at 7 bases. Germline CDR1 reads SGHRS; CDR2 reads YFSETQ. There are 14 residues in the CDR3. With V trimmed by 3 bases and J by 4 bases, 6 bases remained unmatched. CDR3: CASSSDRTVTEAFF. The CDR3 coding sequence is TGCGCCAGCAGCTCGGACAGGACTGTCACTGAAGCTTTCTTT.

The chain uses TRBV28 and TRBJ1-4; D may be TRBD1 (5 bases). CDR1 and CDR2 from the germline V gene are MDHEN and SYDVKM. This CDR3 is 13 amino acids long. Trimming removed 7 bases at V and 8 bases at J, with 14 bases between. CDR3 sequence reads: CASTVGGGEKLFF. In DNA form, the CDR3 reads TGTGCCAGCACTGTTGGGGGAGGAGAAAAACTGTTTTTT.

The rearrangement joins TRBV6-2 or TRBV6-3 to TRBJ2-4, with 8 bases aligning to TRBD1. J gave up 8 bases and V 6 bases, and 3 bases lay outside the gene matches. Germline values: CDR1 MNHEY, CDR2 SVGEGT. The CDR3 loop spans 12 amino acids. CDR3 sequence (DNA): TGTGCCAGCAGCTCACAGGGGGACATTCAGTACTTC. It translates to CASSSQGDIQYF.

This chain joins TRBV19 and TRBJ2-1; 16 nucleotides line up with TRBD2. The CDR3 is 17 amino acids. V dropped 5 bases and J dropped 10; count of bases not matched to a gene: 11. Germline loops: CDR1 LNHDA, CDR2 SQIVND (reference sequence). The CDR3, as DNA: TGTGCCAGTAGTCCGGGACTAGCGGGAGGGCCTTTTGAGGAGCAGTTCTTC. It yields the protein CASSPGLAGGPFEEQFF. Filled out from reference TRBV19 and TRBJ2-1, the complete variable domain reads DGGITQSPKYLFRKEGQNVTLSCEQNLNHDAMYWYRQDPGQGLRLIYYSQIVNDFQKGDIAEGYSVSREKKESFPLTVTSAQKNPTAFYLCASSPGLAGGPFEEQFFGPGTRLTVL.